The T cell receptor (beta chain) under discussion was sequenced for a study of Ad26.COV2.S vaccination and SARS-CoV-2 variants. In the study overall: The vaccine Ad26.COV2.S was put into the muscle once, or twice with 56 days between. General study findings and limits: Those who received vaccine or placebo ended up with similar non-spike TCR breadth. Vaccine recipients posted higher spike-specific TCR breadth than their placebo counterparts.

Treatment denoted: approximately 18 received Ad26.COV2.S at low or high dose, single or two shots; roughly 5 received placebo; per-sample allocation not given. All samples were drawn on day 63, counting from the first vaccine or placebo injection. Germline assignment: CDR1 SGHTA and CDR2 FQGNSA. The CDR3 spans 14 residues. Trimming pared 3 bases from V and 0 bases from J, leaving 7 bases between. Of note for this clone: Its antigen remains unidentified.

Clones were sequenced by immunoSEQ multiplex PCR, and TCRdb holds only the in-frame ones, with some missing. Found here are roughly 380,000 clones, 80% to 90% of them singletons; the top ten hold about 3.4%. V gene TRBV7-2 combines with J gene TRBJ2-3; perhaps TRBD1 as D (5 bases). This TCR came from a person between 18 and 60 years old who received the Ad26.COV2.S COVID-19 vaccine or a placebo. Sequenced here: peripheral blood, sampled in a trial of Ad26.COV2.S vaccine versus placebo. The CDR3 protein is CASSLTVSTDTQYF. The CDR3 DNA sequence: TGTGCCAGCAGCTTGACAGTTAGCACAGATACGCAGTATTTT.